These 32 T cell receptor beta chains share one sample of origin, sequenced in a study of breast tumors, draining lymph nodes, adjacent tissues. MiXCR, run by TCRdb on the multiplex PCR reads, gives a single entry per CDR3 protein. The data contain some 140,000 distinct CDR3 sequences, 20% to 25% of them seen just once; the ten biggest clones take up about 2.6%. Axillary draining lymph nodes of breast cancer patients supplied the node samples. Sequenced: axillary lymph node tissue. These receptors all come from a female donor with breast cancer. Some clones in this sample may be carry-over from other donors' samples.

This clonotype was counted ten times or more. The rearrangement uses TRBV6-6 and TRBJ2-5; D gene uncertain. The germline V gene has CDR1 MNHNY and CDR2 SVGAGI (reference sequence). The CDR3 is made up of 11 amino acids. The V end lost 3 bases, the J end lost 3 bases, and 2 bases lay between the germline ends. The DNA of the CDR3 is TGTGCCAGCAGTTATGAAGAGACCCAGTACTTC. This encodes CASSYEETQYF.

Of note for this clonotype: It may be a read error: a sequence one base away is much more abundant. The CDR3 bases are TGTGCCAGCAGTTATTGGAGGGCCCCCCACGAGCAGTACTTC. Translation gives CASSYWRAPHEQYF. The chain combines TRBV6-2 or TRBV6-3 with TRBJ2-7, with D possibly matching TRBD2 (6 bases). From germline, CDR1 is MNHEY and CDR2 SVGEGT. Trimming took off 3 bases at V and 5 bases at J, with 14 bases between the two ends. There are 14 residues in the CDR3.

This clonotype has at least ten counts. The chain uses TRBV2 and TRBJ1-6; tentative D call: TRBD1 (5 bases). Germline CDR1 SNHLY, CDR2 FYNNEI. There are 13 residues in the CDR3. Trimming took off 7 bases at V and 9 bases at J, with 13 bases between the two ends. The CDR3 bases are TGTGCCAGCACCAAAGGGGATTCTTCACCCCTCCACTTT. Translation: CASTKGDSSPLHF.

This clonotype was recorded many times. The genes are TRBV30 and TRBJ2-7; D is ambiguous. Germline V CDR1 and CDR2: GTSNPN, SVGIG (reference sequence). The CDR3 consists of 15 residues. Between the trimmed V and J ends, which lost 2 bases and 0 bases, there was a span of 14 bases. Here the CDR3 DNA reads TGTGCCTGGAGTCCACCGTGGAGTGTCTCCTACGAGCAGTACTTC. Protein sequence: CAWSPPWSVSYEQYF.

Notes on this clonotype: The CDR3 does not end in the conserved phenylalanine or tryptophan, so this is likely a read error. CDR3 nucleotides: TGTGCCAGCAGCATGGGGACAACTAATTCACCCCTCCACTAT. As protein: CASSMGTTNSPLHY. The chain carries TRBV7-2 and TRBJ1-6; D is possibly TRBD1 (6 bases). Trimming took off 5 bases at V and 6 bases at J, with 11 bases between the two ends. The CDR3 consists of 14 residues. Germline lookup yields CDR1 SGHTA and CDR2 FQGNSA.

V usage is TRBV6-2 or TRBV6-3 and J usage is TRBJ2-1, with 13 bases that match TRBD2. Germline values: CDR1 MNHEY, CDR2 SVGEGT. CDR3 size: 17 residues. After removal of 3 bases from V and 2 bases from J, the junction contained 4 bases not matched to a gene. The CDR3 DNA reads TGTGCCAGCAGTTATTGGGGACTAGCGGGGACCTACAATGAGCAGTTCTTC. This codes for CASSYWGLAGTYNEQFF.

This clonotype was counted ten times or more. V usage is TRBV24-1 and J usage is TRBJ2-1; 9 positions match TRBD2. The CDR3 is 17 residues long. Trimming at V came to 5 bases and at J to 2 bases, leaving 9 bases not matched to a gene. Germline V lookup: CDR1 KGHDR, CDR2 SFDVKD. The CDR3 loop is CATSGIGREGTYNEQFF. Written as DNA, the CDR3 is TGTGCCACCAGTGGTATCGGGCGGGAGGGCACCTACAATGAGCAGTTCTTC.

This clonotype was counted ten times or more. V and J are TRBV10-3 and TRBJ1-3, with D unresolved. This CDR3 spans 14 amino acids. The germline CDR1 and CDR2 sequences are ENHRY and SYGVKD. V gave up 6 bases and J gave up 3 bases, with 12 bases separating them. Here the CDR3 DNA reads TGTGCCATCAGAGAAGACGGACTTGGAAACACCATATATTTT. Its translation is CAIREDGLGNTIYF.

DNA for the CDR3: TGCAGTGCCCCCCGCTTGGGCGAGCAGTACTTC. Translated: CSAPRLGEQYF. This chain links TRBV20-1 with TRBJ2-7, with D hard to call. The CDR3 is 11 residues long. Germline lookup yields CDR1 DFQATT and CDR2 SNEGSKA (reference sequence). The V end lost 6 bases, the J end lost 6 bases, and 12 bases lay between the germline ends.

This clonotype was recorded at least ten times. The V gene is TRBV20-1, the J gene TRBJ1-5; no definite D call. The CDR3 consists of 12 residues. Per germline, CDR1 DFQATT and CDR2 SNEGSKA (reference sequence). V lost 2 bases and J lost 0, with 2 bases in between. CDR3 sequence (DNA): TGCAGTGCTAGACGTAGCAATCAGCCCCAGCATTTT. Its protein is CSARRSNQPQHF.

This clonotype was recorded many times. The chain links TRBV19 to TRBJ2-5; TRBD2 aligns across 13 bases. V shed 6 bases and J 3 bases; nucleotides not matched to a gene: 4. Germline values: CDR1 LNHDA, CDR2 SQIVND (reference sequence). This CDR3 spans 15 amino acids. DNA of the CDR3: TGTGCCAGTAGAAGGACTAGCGGGAGAAAAGAGACCCAGTACTTC. Amino acid sequence: CASRRTSGRKETQYF.

The rearrangement uses TRBV6-4 and TRBJ2-1; D may match TRBD1 or TRBD2 (6 bases each). Per germline, CDR1 MRHNA and CDR2 SNTAGT. This CDR3 region has 15 residues. Deletions cut 11 bases from V and 0 bases from J, with 17 bases between. The DNA of the CDR3 is TGTGCCCCCGTAACAGGGACTTTCTCCTACAATGAGCAGTTCTTC. Translating it yields CAPVTGTFSYNEQFF.

This clonotype showed up just a few times. The V gene is TRBV3-1, the J gene TRBJ2-1; 9 nucleotides line up with TRBD2. V lost 5 bases and J lost 12; bases outside the gene matches: 14. The CDR3 has 15 residues. Per germline, CDR1 LGHDT and CDR2 YNNKEL (reference sequence). CDR3 sequence: CASSWGGSGRTGQFF. CDR3 DNA: TGTGCCAGCAGCTGGGGAGGTAGCGGGAGAACGGGGCAGTTCTTC.

This clonotype was seen a few times. V and J are TRBV7-2 and TRBJ2-7, with 10 positions matching TRBD1. With V trimmed by 5 bases and J by 2 bases, 6 bases remained unmatched. The CDR3 has 15 amino acids. Germline V gene data show CDR1 as SGHTA and CDR2 as FQGNSA. CDR3 region: CASSHRQGAAYEQYF. The DNA of the CDR3 is TGTGCCAGCAGCCACCGACAGGGGGCAGCCTACGAGCAGTACTTC.

This clonotype was found many times. This chain links TRBV3-2 with TRBJ2-7; TRBD1, as called in the table, went unchecked against the DNA. TRBV3-2 is a recognized pseudogene. CDR3 length: 14 residues. The CDR3 is CASSQVDRGYEQYF. CDR3 sequence (DNA): TGTGCCAGCAGCCAAGTCGACAGGGGGTACGAGCAGTACTTC.

Regarding this clonotype: Compared with germline, one end of the junction differs, possibly owing to a read error. The chain employs TRBV6-5 and TRBJ2-7, with D possibly TRBD2 on 5 matching bases. Germline values: CDR1 MNHEY, CDR2 SVGAGI. CDR3 length: 13 amino acids. CDR3 DNA sequence: TGTGTCAGCGGCGACTGGCCATCCTACGAGCAGTACTTC. Its protein is CVSGDWPSYEQYF.

Comments on this clonotype: A much larger clone differs from this one at a single base, so this may be a read error. This rearrangement joins TRBV7-6 to TRBJ2-3; 10 bases agree with TRBD2. In germline, CDR1 is SGHVS, CDR2 FNYEAQ. The CDR3 has 15 residues. CDR3 region: CASGFRTSGTDTQYF. The DNA for the CDR3 is TGTGCCAGCGGCTTTAGGACTAGCGGTACAGATACGCAGTATTTT.

This clonotype was seen only a few times. This chain uses TRBV20-1 with TRBJ1-5; no clear D gene. V lost 0 bases and J lost 1, with 10 bases in between. The CDR3 loop spans 15 amino acids. CDR1 is DFQATT, CDR2 SNEGSKA, per germline (reference sequence). The CDR3 loop is CSARDHRGSNQPQHF. In nucleotides, the CDR3 is TGCAGTGCTAGAGATCACAGAGGCAGCAATCAGCCCCAGCATTTT.

This clonotype was detected ten times or more. V gene TRBV9 combines with J gene TRBJ2-3, with 8 bases identical to TRBD2. The CDR3 covers 16 residues. V lost 0 bases and J lost 5; bases outside the gene matches: 8. Germline loops: CDR1 SGDLS, CDR2 YYNGEE. This CDR3 reads CASSVAPLAGVDTQYF. The CDR3 nucleotides are TGTGCCAGCAGCGTAGCTCCCCTAGCGGGCGTAGATACGCAGTATTTT.

In this sample, this clonotype turned up many times. This chain links TRBV5-1 with TRBJ2-2, with 13 bases fitting TRBD2. Germline V lookup: CDR1 SGHRS, CDR2 YFSETQ. V trimming: 0 bases; J trimming: 5 bases; junction bases outside the gene matches: 4. The CDR3 loop spans 17 amino acids. The chain's CDR3 is CASSLGGTSGTTGELFF. CDR3 DNA: TGCGCCAGCAGCTTGGGAGGGACTAGCGGGACAACCGGGGAGCTGTTTTTT.

This clonotype was picked up many times. The chain has TRBV11-1 and TRBJ2-2; D is ambiguous. CDR3 length: 15 residues. CDR1 SGHAT and CDR2 FQDESV come from the germline V gene (reference sequence). Trimming removed 2 bases at V and 1 base at J, with 8 bases between. CDR3 in DNA: TGTGCCAGCAGCTTACGGCGCGGGAACACCGGGGAGCTGTTTTTT. Encoded protein: CASSLRRGNTGELFF.

This clonotype came up many times. The chain is built from TRBV2 and TRBJ2-1; 13 bases map to TRBD2. Germline V gene sequence: CDR1 SNHLY, CDR2 FYNNEI. Losses at the gene ends were 7 bases for V and 6 bases for J; bases not matched to a gene: 6. This CDR3 contains 15 residues. CDR3 coding DNA: TGTGCCAGCACCCTGGGACTAGCGGGACGCAATGAGCAGTTCTTC. As protein: CASTLGLAGRNEQFF.

This clonotype has a count of ten or more. The rearrangement uses TRBV5-4 and TRBJ2-7; 10 nucleotides align to TRBD1. V shed 4 bases and J 3 bases; nucleotides not matched to a gene: 4. CDR1 SGHNT and CDR2 YYREEE come from the germline V gene (reference sequence). This CDR3 comprises 14 residues. The CDR3 loop is CASSMGQGLYEQYF. The DNA for the CDR3 is TGTGCCAGCAGCATGGGACAGGGGCTCTACGAGCAGTACTTC.

This clonotype showed up many times. The rearrangement joins TRBV5-4 to TRBJ2-3; tentatively, D is TRBD2 (6 bases). V lost 4 bases and J 1 base, leaving 13 bases between the germline ends. The CDR3 has 15 residues. Germline values: CDR1 SGHNT, CDR2 YYREEE (reference sequence). CDR3 sequence reads: CASSDTGGGTDTQYF. CDR3 DNA: TGTGCCAGCAGCGACACCGGCGGGGGCACAGATACGCAGTATTTT.

The chain couples TRBV12-3 or TRBV12-4 to TRBJ2-1; no firm D call. The CDR3 runs to 16 residues. V shed 0 bases and J shed 4 bases, with 13 bases lying between them. CDR3 coding DNA: TGTGCCAGCAGTTTAGCCCTCGGGCTGGGTTACAATGAGCAGTTCTTC. Encoded protein: CASSLALGLGYNEQFF.

The gene calls are TRBV20-1 and TRBJ2-7; D possibly corresponds to TRBD2 (5 bases). Trimming took 0 bases from V and 3 from J, leaving 15 bases between them. The CDR3 is made up of 15 amino acids. CDR1 is DFQATT, CDR2 SNEGSKA, per germline (reference sequence). This chain's CDR3 is CSARDIAGGLYEQYF. CDR3 DNA: TGCAGTGCTAGAGATATCGCTGGAGGTCTCTACGAGCAGTACTTC.

Points on this clonotype: Given a much more abundant clone one base away, this may be a read error. The V call is TRBV5-5, the J call TRBJ1-6; TRBD1 might be the D (5 bases). Per the germline V gene, CDR1 is SGHKS and CDR2 is YYEKEE (reference sequence). The CDR3 consists of 12 residues. Trimming removed 3 bases at V and 15 bases at J, with 13 bases between. The CDR3 region is CASSCRADVLHF. In DNA form, the CDR3 reads TGTGCCAGCAGCTGCAGGGCCGACGTCCTCCACTTT.

Points on this clonotype: Just one base apart from a much larger clone, this may be a read error. V gene TRBV6-2 or TRBV6-3 combines with J gene TRBJ2-7; possibly TRBD1 for D (7 bases). The germline gives CDR1 MNHEY, CDR2 SVGEGT. The CDR3 has 15 amino acids. Trimming cost V 0 bases and J 9 bases, with 18 bases left between them. CDR3: CASSYSGTAGDGQYF. In nucleotides, the CDR3 is TGTGCCAGCAGTTACTCCGGGACAGCGGGCGACGGGCAGTACTTC.

This clonotype was counted ten times or more. The gene calls are TRBV7-2 and TRBJ2-1, with 11 positions matching TRBD1. Germline assignment: CDR1 SGHTA and CDR2 FQGNSA. The ends lost 4 bases at V and 7 bases at J; junction bases unmatched: 6. The CDR3 spans 15 residues. The CDR3 bases are TGTGCCAGCAGCTGGGGACAGGGGGGGAGGAATGAGCAGTTCTTC. Protein product: CASSWGQGGRNEQFF.

This clonotype was picked up a small number of times. This chain uses TRBV27 with TRBJ2-2, with 11 bases identical to TRBD2. Germline V CDR1 and CDR2: MNHEY, SMNVEV (reference sequence). The CDR3 length is 16 residues. V dropped 6 bases and J dropped 4; count of bases not matched to a gene: 7. The CDR3 reads CASRVRLAGGTGELFF. CDR3 coding DNA: TGTGCCAGCAGAGTCAGGCTAGCGGGAGGCACCGGGGAGCTGTTTTTT.

In the case of this clonotype: This may arise from a read error, as a much more abundant clone is one base away. This chain uses TRBV19 with TRBJ1-5; TRBD1 agrees at 11 bases. V shed 6 bases, J shed 7 bases, and the junction held 8 bases outside the gene matches. The CDR3 totals 15 residues. The V gene's germline CDR1 is LNHDA and CDR2 SQIVND (reference sequence). CDR3 loop: CASRMEGQGGQPQHF. CDR3 nucleotide sequence: TGTGCCAGTAGAATGGAGGGACAGGGGGGCCAGCCCCAGCATTTT.

Note on this clonotype: Given the absence of the conserved phenylalanine or tryptophan at the CDR3 end, a read error is likely. The gene calls are TRBV19 and TRBJ2-3; no clear D gene. The V gene lost 1 base and the J gene lost 6 bases, with 11 bases spanning the gap. Germline V gene sequence: CDR1 LNHDA, CDR2 SQIVND (reference sequence). This CDR3 is 14 amino acids long. The CDR3 spells CASSIGVRADTQYS. DNA for the CDR3: TGTGCCAGTAGTATAGGTGTCCGTGCGGATACGCAGTATTCT.